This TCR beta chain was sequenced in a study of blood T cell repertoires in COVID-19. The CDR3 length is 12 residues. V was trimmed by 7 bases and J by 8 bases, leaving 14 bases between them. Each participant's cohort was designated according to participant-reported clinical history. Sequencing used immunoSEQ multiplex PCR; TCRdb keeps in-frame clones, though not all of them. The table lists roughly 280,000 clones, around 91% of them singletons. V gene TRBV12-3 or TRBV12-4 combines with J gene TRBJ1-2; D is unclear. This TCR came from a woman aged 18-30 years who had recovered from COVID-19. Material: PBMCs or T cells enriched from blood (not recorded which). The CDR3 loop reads CASTEGGGGYTF. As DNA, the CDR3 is TGTGCCAGCACCGAGGGTGGCGGCGGCTACACCTTC.